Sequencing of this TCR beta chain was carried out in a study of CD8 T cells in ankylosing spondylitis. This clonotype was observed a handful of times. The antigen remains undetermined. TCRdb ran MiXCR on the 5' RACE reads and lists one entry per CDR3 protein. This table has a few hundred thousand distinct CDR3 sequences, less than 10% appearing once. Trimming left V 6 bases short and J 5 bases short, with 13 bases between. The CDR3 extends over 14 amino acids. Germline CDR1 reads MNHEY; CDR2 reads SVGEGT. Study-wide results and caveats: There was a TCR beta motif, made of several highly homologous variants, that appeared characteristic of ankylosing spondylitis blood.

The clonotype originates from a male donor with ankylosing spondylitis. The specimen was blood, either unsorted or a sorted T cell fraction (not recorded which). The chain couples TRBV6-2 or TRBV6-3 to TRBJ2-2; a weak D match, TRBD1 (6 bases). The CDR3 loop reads CASSLTGITGELFF. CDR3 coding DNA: TGTGCCAGCAGCCTAACAGGGATTACCGGGGAGCTGTTTTTT.